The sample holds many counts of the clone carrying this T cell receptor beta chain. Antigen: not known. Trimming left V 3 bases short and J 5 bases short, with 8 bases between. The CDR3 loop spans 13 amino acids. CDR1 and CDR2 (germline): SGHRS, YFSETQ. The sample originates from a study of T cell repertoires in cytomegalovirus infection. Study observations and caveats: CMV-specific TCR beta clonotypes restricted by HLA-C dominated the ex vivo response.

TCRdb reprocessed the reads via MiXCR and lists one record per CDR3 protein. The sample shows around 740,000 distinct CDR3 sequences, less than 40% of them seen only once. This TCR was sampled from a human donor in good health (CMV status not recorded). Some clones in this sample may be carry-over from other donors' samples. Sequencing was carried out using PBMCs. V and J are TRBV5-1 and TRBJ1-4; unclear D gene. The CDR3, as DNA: TGCGCCAGCAGCTACCGGGAGAATGAAAAACTGTTTTTT. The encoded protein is CASSYRENEKLFF.